This T cell receptor beta chain was obtained from a study of T-cell reconstitution after alpha-beta-depleted transplantation in children. V shed 0 bases, J shed 8 bases, and the junction held 9 bases outside the gene matches. Germline V gives CDR1 SGHDT, CDR2 YYEEEE. This CDR3 has 18 amino acids. For TCRbeta, the library was prepared with unique molecular identifiers. TCRdb ran MiXCR on the PCR reads and lists one entry per CDR3 protein. This table holds 500,000 to 750,000 distinct CDR3 sequences, over 25% found once. The rearrangement joins TRBV5-6 to TRBJ2-1; 15 positions match TRBD2. The source of this sequence is a boy younger than two with Wiskott-Aldrich syndrome, due to receive a stem cell transplant. Material: PBMCs, obtained before TCRalphabeta/CD19-depleted stem cell transplant. In DNA, the CDR3 is TGTGCCAGCAGCTTGGCCCTAAAAAGGACTAGCGGGAGGGATGAGCAGTTCTTC. This gives the protein CASSLALKRTSGRDEQFF.